The entry below describes one T cell receptor beta chain. The target antigen is unknown. Time point meaning: peripheral blood 6 weeks after treatment start. These data come from a study of PD-L1 blockade in urothelial cancer. In the study overall: Most patients, about nine tenths of the roughly 29, were males with bladder-origin cancer. Analysis of the blood was performed 3 weeks (second dose) and 6 weeks after treatment start. Study observations and caveats: Better survival was predicted by below-median pretreatment blood TCR clonality.

Repertoires were generated with immunoSEQ multiplex PCR, while TCRdb's copy carries only in-frame clones and drops some. This repertoire shows about 110,000 clones, 91% found once; its top ten account for less than 4.5%. The germline V gene encodes CDR1 GTSNPN and CDR2 SVGIG (reference sequence). V lost 0 bases to trimming and J lost 7 bases, with 15 bases between them. This CDR3 comprises 14 residues. J is TRBJ1-2 and V is TRBV30; tentative D call: TRBD1 (6 bases). Sequenced here: PBMCs, sampled around atezolizumab (anti-PD-L1) treatment. This sequence originates from a man aged 55 to 69 with urothelial cancer. CDR3 region: CAWSVGGGSTGYTF. In nucleotides, the CDR3 is TGTGCCTGGAGTGTAGGTGGGGGCTCTACTGGCTACACCTTC.